This T cell receptor beta chain derives from a study of Graves' ophthalmopathy and Graves' hyperthyroidism. RNA transcripts were the template, and TCR beta CDR3 regions were amplified from them. Amplification began with first-round RT-PCR using HTBI primers, then second-round multiplex PCR was performed. TCRdb re-called the multiplex PCR reads with MiXCR, one entry per CDR3 protein. The sample has about 500,000 distinct CDR3 sequences; approximately 15% are singletons. Patients were left out if they had other autoimmune diseases, uncontrolled infections, pregnancy or lactation. The germline V gene encodes CDR1 LGHDT and CDR2 YNNKEL (reference sequence). V lost 4 bases to trimming and J lost 7 bases, with 14 bases between them. This CDR3 comprises 14 residues.

V and J are TRBV3-1 and TRBJ1-5; D is possibly TRBD1 (6 bases). The receptor's source is a woman in her thirties with Graves' ophthalmopathy. Sequences were obtained from blood. As DNA, the CDR3 is TGTGCCAGCAGCCTTACCGGGGGGCAGCAGCCCCAGCATTTT. The encoded protein is CASSLTGGQQPQHF. Variable domain in full (rest from reference TRBV3-1 and TRBJ1-5): DTAVSQTPKYLVTQMGNDKSIKCEQNLGHDTMYWYKQDSKKFLKIMFSYNNKELIINETVPNRFSPKSPDKAHLNLHINSLELGDSAVYFCASSLTGGQQPQHFGDGTRLSIL.